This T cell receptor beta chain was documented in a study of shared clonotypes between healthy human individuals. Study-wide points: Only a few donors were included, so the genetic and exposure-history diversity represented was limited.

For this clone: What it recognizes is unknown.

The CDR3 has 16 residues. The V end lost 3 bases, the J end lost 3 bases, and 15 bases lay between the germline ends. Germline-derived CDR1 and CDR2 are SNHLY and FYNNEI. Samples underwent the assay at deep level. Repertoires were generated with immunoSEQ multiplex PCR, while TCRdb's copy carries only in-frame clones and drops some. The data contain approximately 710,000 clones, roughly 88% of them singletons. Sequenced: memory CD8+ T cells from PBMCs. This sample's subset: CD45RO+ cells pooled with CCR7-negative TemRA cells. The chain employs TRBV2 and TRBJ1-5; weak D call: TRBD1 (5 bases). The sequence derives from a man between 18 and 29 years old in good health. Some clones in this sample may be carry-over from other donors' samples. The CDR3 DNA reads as TGTGCCAGCAGTGAGGGGCAGGGTGCGGTCAATCAGCCCCAGCATTTT. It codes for CASSEGQGAVNQPQHF.